This entry describes one T cell receptor beta chain. The CDR3 has 16 residues. The V and J ends lost 3 bases and 3 bases respectively, with 15 bases between them. Germline CDR1 and CDR2: ENHRY and SYGVKD. This specimen comes from a study of shared clonotypes between healthy human individuals. Only in-frame clones appear in the TCRdb table, and some are missing; sequencing was by immunoSEQ multiplex PCR. This sample has 2.3 million or so clones, with approximately 95% found just once. Sequenced material: naive CD4+ T cells from PBMCs. Stated subset: CD45RA+ positively selected. The chain joins TRBV10-3 to TRBJ2-1, with D unclear. The receptor comes from a young man in good health. Some clones in this sample may be carry-over from other donors' samples. CDR3 loop: CAISDRTGELYNEQFF. CDR3 bases: TGTGCCATCAGTGATAGGACCGGCGAACTCTACAATGAGCAGTTCTTC.